The 22 T cell receptor beta chains below come from one sample, sequenced in a study of T cell responses to AZD1222 COVID-19 vaccine. Profiled with immunoSEQ multiplex PCR; TCRdb holds only in-frame clones, not every one. Of just over 60,000 clones in the sample, 65% to 80% were seen once. The sample consisted of peripheral blood, taken on day 0 of AZD1222 vaccination. The receptors originated from an adult in good health.

The J gene is TRBJ1-1, the V gene TRBV5-8; D is possibly TRBD1 (6 bases). Germline loops: CDR1 SGHTS, CDR2 YDEGEE. V lost 2 bases to trimming and J lost 6 bases, with 11 bases between them. The CDR3 covers 13 residues. CDR3 in DNA: TGTGCCAGCAGCTTACAGGGAATTGCTGAAGCTTTCTTT. Residues: CASSLQGIAEAFF. The complete variable domain, with remaining parts taken from reference TRBV5-8 and TRBJ1-1, reads EAGVTQSPTHLIKTRGQQATLRCSPISGHTSVYWYQQALGLGLQFLLWYDEGEERNRGNFPPRFSGRQFPNYSSELNVNALELEDSALYLCASSLQGIAEAFFGQGTRLTVV.

The J gene is TRBJ1-6, the V gene TRBV28; tentative D call: TRBD1 (6 bases). Looked up from germline, CDR1 is MDHEN and CDR2 is SYDVKM. The length of the CDR3 is 12 residues. Trimming took off 11 bases at V and 10 bases at J, with 15 bases between the two ends. The CDR3 DNA follows: TGTGCCCTACAGGGTTTGGACTCACCCCTCCACTTT. This sequence encodes CALQGLDSPLHF.

The chain uses TRBV5-3 and TRBJ1-6; no clear D gene. TRBV5-3 is assigned to the ORF class and has an uncertain function. Deletions cut 0 bases from V and 7 bases from J, with 8 bases between. The CDR3 loop spans 14 amino acids. In DNA form, the CDR3 reads TGTGCCAGAAGCTTGGTTCAGTTAAATTCACCCCTCCACTTT. It translates to CARSLVQLNSPLHF.

The chain combines TRBV11-1 with TRBJ2-5; 8 bases are shared with TRBD1. This CDR3 spans 18 amino acids. Germline V gene data show CDR1 as SGHAT and CDR2 as FQDESV (reference sequence). V was clipped by 0 bases and J by 5 bases; unmatched bases: 14. The CDR3 is CASSLALVTGELEETQYF. CDR3 bases: TGTGCCAGCAGCTTAGCCCTCGTGACAGGGGAGTTGGAGGAGACCCAGTACTTC. The entire variable domain, with the rest obtained from reference TRBV11-1 and TRBJ2-5, is as follows: EAEVAQSPRYKITEKSQAVAFWCDPISGHATLYWYRQILGQGPELLVQFQDESVVDDSQLPKDRFSAERLKGVDSTLKIQPAELGDSAMYLCASSLALVTGELEETQYFGPGTRLLVL.

This chain connects TRBV4-3 to TRBJ2-7, with 9 bases matching TRBD1. Germline V lookup: CDR1 LGHNA, CDR2 YSLEER. The trim removed 1 base at V and 3 bases at J, leaving 4 bases unmatched. The CDR3 has 15 residues. CDR3 loop: CASSQGTGADYEQYF. The CDR3 region has the DNA TGCGCCAGCAGCCAAGGGACAGGGGCCGACTACGAGCAGTACTTC.

J is TRBJ1-2 and V is TRBV5-6, with a weak D call TRBD1 (5 bases). Between the trimmed V and J ends, which lost 4 bases and 7 bases, there was a span of 11 bases. Germline V CDR1 and CDR2: SGHDT, YYEEEE. The CDR3 is made up of 12 amino acids. The CDR3: CASSQQGFGYTF. In nucleotides, the CDR3 is TGTGCCAGCAGCCAGCAGGGTTTTGGCTACACCTTC.

This clone was seen a handful of times. The chain recombines TRBV6-4 with TRBJ1-2; no firm D call. V was cut by 3 bases and J by 8 bases, with 16 bases left in between. This CDR3 has 14 residues. The germline CDR1 and CDR2 sequences are MRHNA and SNTAGT. The CDR3 loop is CASSEEVGLGGYTF. The CDR3 DNA is TGTGCCAGCAGTGAAGAAGTAGGGCTAGGGGGCTACACCTTC.

This chain connects TRBV12-3 or TRBV12-4 to TRBJ1-2, with D uncertain. The ends were cut back, 3 bases at V and 7 bases at J, with 9 bases in the middle. The CDR3 runs 12 residues. CDR3 nucleotides: TGTGCCAGCAGTTTTGGGGAAAGTGGCTACACCTTC. This codes for CASSFGESGYTF.

The chain uses TRBV7-9 and TRBJ1-6, with D uncertain. Trimming removed 1 base from V and 9 bases from J, with 16 bases in between. Germline V gives CDR1 SEHNR, CDR2 FQNEAQ (reference sequence). The length of the CDR3 is 16 residues. For the CDR3, the DNA is TGTGCCAGCAGCTTAGTCGGGAGGTCCCAATCTTCACCCCTCCACTTT. Residues: CASSLVGRSQSSPLHF.

This clone is a singleton in its sample. The V call is TRBV7-8, the J call TRBJ2-7; 10 bases are shared with TRBD1. The CDR3 totals 15 residues. Per the germline V gene, CDR1 is SGHVS and CDR2 is FQNEAQ. With V trimmed by 1 base and J by 4 bases, 4 bases remained unmatched. The DNA for the CDR3 is TGTGCCAGCAGCTTAGGGGCGGACAGGGGGTACGAGCAGTACTTC. Its protein product is CASSLGADRGYEQYF.

This clone was counted only a few times. V usage is TRBV5-1 and J usage is TRBJ1-1; no clear D. Per germline, CDR1 SGHRS and CDR2 YFSETQ. This CDR3 is 14 amino acids long. V dropped 0 bases and J dropped 1 base, with 7 bases sitting between them. CDR3: CASSLETRNTEAFF. The CDR3 DNA sequence: TGCGCCAGCAGCTTGGAGACACGGAACACTGAAGCTTTCTTT.

The chain is built from TRBV6-5 and TRBJ1-2; D ambiguous. The CDR3 has 14 residues. V was shortened by 0 bases and J by 3 bases, with 8 bases between the two germline ends. Germline values: CDR1 MNHEY, CDR2 SVGAGI. CDR3 in DNA: TGTGCCAGCAGTTACTCCGGGGAACACTATGGCTACACCTTC. Its translation: CASSYSGEHYGYTF.

The chain recombines TRBV9 with TRBJ1-3; the D gene is possibly TRBD1 (5 bases). From germline, CDR1 is SGDLS and CDR2 YYNGEE. V lost 1 base to trimming and J lost 1 base, with 9 bases between them. The CDR3 loop spans 15 amino acids. CDR3 sequence reads: CASSVRGSSGNTIYF. CDR3 nucleotides: TGTGCCAGCAGCGTAAGGGGATCGTCTGGAAACACCATATATTTT.

The genes are TRBV4-3 and TRBJ1-3; no reliable D call. CDR3 length: 14 amino acids. Germline assignment: CDR1 LGHNA and CDR2 YSLEER. Trimming took off 0 bases at V and 3 bases at J, with 6 bases between the two ends. CDR3 amino acids: CASSQDRSGNTIYF. The DNA of the CDR3 is TGCGCCAGCAGCCAAGATCGGAGTGGAAACACCATATATTTT.

The chain combines TRBV4-2 with TRBJ2-1; D unresolved. V was clipped by 4 bases and J by 0 bases, with 13 bases between them. There are 16 residues in the CDR3. Germline V gene data show CDR1 as LGHNA and CDR2 as YNFKEQ. CDR3 loop: CASSPRMDSSYNEQFF. The CDR3, as DNA: TGTGCCAGCAGCCCCCGTATGGATTCCTCCTACAATGAGCAGTTCTTC.

The DNA of the CDR3 is TGTGCCAGCAGCTCCAAGGGGGGACCCGCCTACGAGCAGTACTTC. This encodes CASSSKGGPAYEQYF. The genes are TRBV7-2 and TRBJ2-7; D may be TRBD1 or TRBD2 (6 bases each). Trimming stripped 4 bases from V and 2 bases from J, with 15 bases between. This CDR3 is 15 amino acids long. Germline assignment: CDR1 SGHTA and CDR2 FQGNSA.

The CDR3 DNA follows: TGCGCCAGCAGCTTAAGTGGGACAGGGGGCGCCGTAGATACGCAGTATTTT. It translates to CASSLSGTGGAVDTQYF. V and J are TRBV5-1 and TRBJ2-3; 12 bases align to TRBD1. The CDR3 has 17 amino acids. Germline CDR1 SGHRS, CDR2 YFSETQ. The junction had 9 bases not matched to a gene; V was cut back by 2 bases and J by 5 bases.

The rearrangement joins TRBV20-1 to TRBJ1-2, with TRBD1 matching 7 bases. Germline V lookup: CDR1 DFQATT, CDR2 SNEGSKA (reference sequence). The V gene end was trimmed by 3 bases and the J gene end by 13 bases; junction bases not matched to a gene: 8. This CDR3 comprises 11 residues. DNA for the CDR3: TGCAGTGCTAGTAACAGGGGACGTAGCACCTTC. Its protein is CSASNRGRSTF.

The chain couples TRBV10-2 to TRBJ1-3, with a weak D call TRBD1 (6 bases). The germline V gene encodes CDR1 WSHSY and CDR2 SAAADI. CDR3 length: 16 residues. V lost 6 bases, J lost 4 bases, and 19 bases lay in between. CDR3 nucleotide sequence: TGCGCCAGCAGCCCCGCCGGAGGGGGTCAAGGAAACACCATATATTTT. This sequence encodes CASSPAGGGQGNTIYF.

The V call is TRBV4-3, the J call TRBJ2-1, with 11 bases matching TRBD2. After removal of 3 bases from V and 4 bases from J, the junction contained 8 bases not matched to a gene. Germline CDR1 LGHNA, CDR2 YSLEER. The CDR3 has 17 residues. The CDR3 loop reads CASSHTTSGGQYNEQFF. The CDR3 nucleotides are TGCGCCAGCAGCCACACCACTAGCGGGGGCCAGTACAATGAGCAGTTCTTC.

In its sample, this clone was seen a few times. The chain is built from TRBV5-1 and TRBJ2-1; D may be TRBD1 (6 bases). The CDR3 is made up of 16 amino acids. Germline loops: CDR1 SGHRS, CDR2 YFSETQ. The ends were cut back, 0 bases at V and 7 bases at J, with 17 bases in the middle. The CDR3 coding sequence is TGCGCCAGCAGCTTGGTGGGGCAGGGGAGTAGGAATGAGCAGTTCTTC. It yields the protein CASSLVGQGSRNEQFF.

In its sample, this clone was seen once. The V and J genes are TRBV3-1 (or the pseudogene TRBV3-2) and TRBJ2-1; 8 bases agree with TRBD2. The germline CDR1 and CDR2 sequences are LGHDT and YNNKEL (reference sequence). The CDR3 has 16 amino acids. V gave up 4 bases and J gave up 9 bases; unmatched junction bases: 14. For the CDR3, the DNA is TGTGCCAGCAGCCGAGGCCCCAGCGGGGGAATTGCTGAGCAGTTCTTC. Translated, it gives CASSRGPSGGIAEQFF.